Sequencing of this T cell receptor beta chain was carried out in a study of OX40 agonist ivuxolimab in advanced cancers. Turning to the study itself: A mean age of about 59 years, range about 20 to 79, was recorded, and 80% to 90% were male.

Whole-study results and caveats: Among the nonresponders, some also had low normalized T-cell clonal expansion.

A remark on this clone: Its antigen is not identified.

The germline gives CDR1 WNHNN, CDR2 SYGVQD (reference sequence). Trimming removed 8 bases from V and 0 bases from J; junction bases left unmatched: 23. The CDR3 length is 21 residues. Here immunoSEQ multiplex PCR was the method, and the copy in TCRdb shows in-frame clones only, minus some. The repertoire holds fewer than 65,000 clones, with 85% to 90% as singletons. This rearrangement joins TRBV10-1 to TRBJ2-3; 10 positions agree with TRBD2. The starting material was CD4+ or CD8+ T cells sorted from blood, obtained in a trial of the OX40 agonist ivuxolimab. The sequence came from an adult with an advanced solid tumor such as melanoma, head and neck, liver or kidney cancer. CDR3 residues: CASFRQCPTSGAPSSTDTQYF. The CDR3 DNA reads TGCGCCAGCTTCAGACAGTGCCCTACTAGCGGGGCTCCCTCTAGCACAGATACGCAGTATTTT.